A selection of T cell receptor beta chains follows, all from one sample in a study of neurological immune-mediated disorders. TCRdb independently ran MiXCR on the 5' RACE reads; one entry per CDR3 protein. The sample yields 30,000 to 40,000 distinct CDR3 sequences, under 9.5% seen once. Source material: PBMCs. The receptor source for this set is a woman aged 35 to 49 in good health. Both conserved end residues are part of each CDR3. The order of the fields is clone size, D gene, V gene, J gene, CDR3 protein, CDR3 DNA. A D gene is named only where the DNA matches it firmly. Clone size, where shown, is once, few, many, or a class for clones that have expanded.

abundance: many; d_gene: TRBD1; v_gene: TRBV28; j_gene: TRBJ1-5; CDR3aa: CASSPVADRDDFRTSNSNQPQHF; CDR3nt: TGTGCCAGCAGCCCAGTAGCGGACAGGGACGACTTTAGGACGAGCAATAGCAATCAGCCCCAGCATTTT
abundance: many; d_gene: TRBD1; v_gene: TRBV5-6; j_gene: TRBJ1-1; CDR3aa: CASSREGAAEAFF; CDR3nt: TGTGCCAGCAGCCGAGAGGGGGCCGCTGAAGCTTTCTTT
abundance: many; d_gene: TRBD1; v_gene: TRBV28; j_gene: TRBJ2-5; CDR3aa: CASSLVGDRVEETQYF; CDR3nt: TGTGCCAGCAGTTTAGTAGGGGACAGGGTAGAGGAGACCCAGTACTTC
abundance: many; d_gene: -; v_gene: TRBV7-9; j_gene: TRBJ2-1; CDR3aa: CASSFSFHNYNEQFF; CDR3nt: TGTGCCAGCAGCTTTTCGTTTCACAACTACAATGAGCAGTTCTTC
abundance: many; d_gene: TRBD1; v_gene: TRBV2; j_gene: TRBJ2-5; CDR3aa: CASSDPLQGAQGETQYF; CDR3nt: TGTGCCAGCAGTGACCCCTTACAGGGGGCGCAGGGAGAGACCCAGTACTTC
abundance: many; d_gene: -; v_gene: TRBV29-1; j_gene: TRBJ1-2; CDR3aa: CSVEVGAGYTF; CDR3nt: TGCAGCGTTGAAGTTGGGGCTGGCTACACCTTC
abundance: many; d_gene: -; v_gene: TRBV28; j_gene: TRBJ1-5; CDR3aa: CASSLINQPQHF; CDR3nt: TGTGCCAGCAGCCTCATCAATCAGCCCCAGCATTTT
abundance: many; d_gene: -; v_gene: TRBV2; j_gene: TRBJ2-2; CDR3aa: CASQGKLQGGGELFF; CDR3nt: TGTGCCAGCCAGGGGAAACTACAGGGCGGCGGGGAGCTGTTTTTT
abundance: many; d_gene: TRBD2; v_gene: TRBV5-1; j_gene: TRBJ2-1; CDR3aa: CASSAGGGSYNEQFF; CDR3nt: TGCGCCAGCAGCGCGGGCGGGGGTTCCTACAATGAGCAGTTCTTC
abundance: many; d_gene: -; v_gene: TRBV5-1; j_gene: TRBJ1-2; CDR3aa: CASSLAKGPGRLDGYTF; CDR3nt: TGCGCCAGCAGCTTGGCCAAGGGTCCAGGAAGGTTGGATGGCTACACCTTC
abundance: many; d_gene: TRBD1; v_gene: TRBV4-1; j_gene: TRBJ1-4; CDR3aa: CASSQGTGVANEKLFF; CDR3nt: TGCGCCAGCAGCCAAGGGACAGGGGTCGCTAATGAAAAACTGTTTTTT
abundance: many; d_gene: -; v_gene: TRBV12-3/TRBV12-4; j_gene: TRBJ2-7; CDR3aa: CASSYSYEQYF; CDR3nt: TGTGCCAGCAGTTACAGTTACGAGCAGTACTTC
abundance: few; d_gene: -; v_gene: TRBV30; j_gene: TRBJ1-1; CDR3aa: CAWKIHTEAFF; CDR3nt: TGTGCCTGGAAAATTCACACTGAAGCTTTCTTT
abundance: many; d_gene: TRBD2; v_gene: TRBV9; j_gene: TRBJ2-2; CDR3aa: CASSARTSGTGELFF; CDR3nt: TGTGCCAGCAGCGCCAGGACTAGCGGCACCGGGGAGCTGTTTTTT
abundance: many; d_gene: -; v_gene: TRBV3-1; j_gene: TRBJ2-1; CDR3aa: CASSQQTYNEQFF; CDR3nt: TGTGCCAGCAGCCAGCAAACCTACAATGAGCAGTTCTTC
abundance: many; d_gene: -; v_gene: TRBV4-1; j_gene: TRBJ1-1; CDR3aa: CASSPPGGRKMNTEAFF; CDR3nt: TGCGCCAGCAGCCCCCCCGGCGGGAGGAAGATGAACACTGAAGCTTTCTTT
abundance: -; d_gene: -; v_gene: TRBV7-9; j_gene: TRBJ1-1; CDR3aa: CASSSGESTEDFF; CDR3nt: TGTGCCAGCAGCTCAGGGGAGTCGACTGAAGATTTCTTT
abundance: many; d_gene: -; v_gene: TRBV20-1; j_gene: TRBJ1-5; CDR3aa: CSARKGPNQPQHF; CDR3nt: TGCAGTGCTAGAAAGGGTCCTAATCAGCCCCAGCATTTT
abundance: many; d_gene: -; v_gene: TRBV6-1; j_gene: TRBJ2-5; CDR3aa: CASSQTGRETQYF; CDR3nt: TGTGCCAGCAGTCAAACAGGGCGGGAGACCCAGTACTTC
abundance: many; d_gene: -; v_gene: TRBV4-1; j_gene: TRBJ2-3; CDR3aa: CASSQGYGDTDMQYF; CDR3nt: TGCGCCAGCAGCCAGGGGTATGGGGACACAGATATGCAGTATTTT
abundance: -; d_gene: -; v_gene: TRBV20-1; j_gene: TRBJ1-5; CDR3aa: CSARDRGRGSQPQNF; CDR3nt: TGCAGTGCTAGAGATCGGGGTCGGGGCAGTCAGCCCCAGAATTTT
abundance: many; d_gene: TRBD2; v_gene: TRBV10-3; j_gene: TRBJ2-5; CDR3aa: CAISESNGRAGETQYF; CDR3nt: TGTGCCATCAGTGAGTCGAATGGGAGGGCAGGAGAGACCCAGTACTTC